The source of this TCR beta chain is a study of cytomegalovirus exposure and HLA in healthy donors. Findings and limits, study-wide: Cytomegalovirus status, reportedly, was diagnosed with high specificity and sensitivity by the classifier. According to a subsequent analysis, TCR clusters from the first cohort were inclined to appear together in the 90 to 150 validation repertoires.

Only in-frame clones appear in the TCRdb table, and some are missing; sequencing was by immunoSEQ multiplex PCR. The sample lists 110,000 to 150,000 clones, 89% occurring once. V trimming: 3 bases; J trimming: 7 bases; junction bases outside the gene matches: 8. This CDR3 has 14 residues. Germline V gene sequence: CDR1 GTSNPN, CDR2 SVGIG (reference sequence). A note on this clone: The antigen is undetermined.

Sequencing input: PBMCs. The V call is TRBV30, the J call TRBJ2-7; 11 bases are shared with TRBD1. The origin of this receptor is a woman between 18 and 29 years old in good health and CMV-seropositive. The CDR3 DNA is TGTGCCTGGAGCTACGGACAGGGGGCGCGGGAGCAGTACTTC. The encoded protein is CAWSYGQGAREQYF.